This T cell receptor beta chain was obtained from a study of metastatic and nonmetastatic thyroid tumors. For the study at large: Patients with malignant and benign thyroid disease provided blood and tumor or nodule tissue, whose repertoires were compared. Findings and limits, study-wide: Benign nodules reportedly had significantly lower TCR beta diversity than malignant thyroid tumors in blood and tumor.

All patients were untreated before thyroid surgery. This clone is a singleton in its sample. What it recognizes is unknown. Per the original methods: Between-group CDR3 differences, defined by clinicopathological status, yielded a distant-metastasis classifier for papillary thyroid cancer. TCRdb re-called clones via MiXCR from the PCR reads. The V and J calls and clone size come from TCRdb's table, not from the authors' own analysis. Among roughly 59,000 clones listed, around 15% were seen once. CDR3 length: 17 residues. Losses at the gene ends were 3 bases for V and 1 base for J; bases not matched to a gene: 11. Per germline, CDR1 SGHRS and CDR2 YFSETQ.

The source of this sequence is a male donor with papillary thyroid cancer or a benign thyroid nodule (not recorded which). Some clones in this sample may be carry-over from other donors' samples. Source material: blood. V usage is TRBV5-1 and J usage is TRBJ2-3, with 7 bases fitting TRBD1. CDR3: CASSYVPGTGGTDTQYF. CDR3 nucleotides: TGCGCCAGCAGCTACGTACCCGGTACAGGGGGCACAGATACGCAGTATTTT.